Listed here are 4 T cell receptor beta chains from one sample, sequenced in a study of T cells in localized non-small cell lung cancer (TCRdb year 2020). The library was made by the immunoSEQ multiplex PCR assay. Imported from immuneACCESS, the table was reduced by TCRdb to in-frame sequences with V and J called. These copies leave out some clones; in studies compared against another copy, an unresolved V gene accounts for under half, and the cause of the remainder is not known. For this sample the table gives more than 25,000 clones, of which 75% to 90% were detected only once. The top ten clones comprise approximately 4% of the sample. This sample comprised peripheral blood, obtained before any cancer treatment. The receptors stem from a woman aged 40-75 years with stage I lung adenocarcinoma.

V usage is TRBV7-2 and J usage is TRBJ1-3; 8 bases map to TRBD1. There are 16 residues in the CDR3. V shed 3 bases, J shed 3 bases, and the junction held 7 bases outside the gene matches. CDR1 and CDR2 (germline): SGHTA, FQGNSA. The CDR3 spells CASSFNIGQGGNTIYF. Written as DNA, the CDR3 is TGTGCCAGCAGCTTTAATATAGGACAGGGTGGAAACACCATATATTTT.

The gene calls are TRBV11-3 and TRBJ2-3; D might be TRBD1 (6 bases). Germline lookup yields CDR1 SGHNT and CDR2 YENEEA. Deletions cut 7 bases from V and 2 bases from J, with 10 bases between. This CDR3 contains 13 residues. The CDR3 sequence: CASKNRDTDTQYF. Written as DNA, the CDR3 is TGTGCCAGCAAAAACAGGGACACAGATACGCAGTATTTT.

CDR3 sequence: CATSRDPGGYTGELFF. The CDR3 DNA is TGTGCCACCAGCAGAGATCCGGGGGGGTACACCGGGGAGCTGTTTTTT. This sequence joins TRBV15 and TRBJ2-2, with 8 bases aligning to TRBD2. From germline, CDR1 is LNHNV and CDR2 YYDKDF (reference sequence). J was trimmed by 3 bases and V by 0 bases; bases with no gene match: 3. The CDR3 totals 16 residues.

This clone was counted only a few times. The J gene is TRBJ2-5, the V gene TRBV29-1, with 11 bases lining up with TRBD2. Germline lookup yields CDR1 SQVTM and CDR2 ANQGSEA. The CDR3 has 17 residues. The ends lost 6 bases at V and 1 base at J; junction bases unmatched: 13. This chain's CDR3 is CSVLGSAGLAVQETQYF. The CDR3 DNA sequence: TGCAGCGTCCTGGGGTCGGCGGGACTAGCGGTCCAAGAGACCCAGTACTTC.